Shown below are 25 T cell receptor beta chains from a single sample sequenced in a study of post-analysis software for immune sequencing data. The antigens for these receptors are not known. General study results and limits: TRBV5-6, TRBV5-1 and TRBV20-1 were among 4 or 5 TRBV segments more frequent in patients than controls.

TCR beta libraries were prepared from cDNA with unique molecular identifiers. TCRdb itself ran the PCR reads through MiXCR, one entry per CDR3 protein. The table lists approximately 630,000 distinct CDR3 sequences, 59% of them singletons. Sequencing used blood. These receptors were obtained from a girl aged 2 to 10 with multiple sclerosis.

The genes are TRBV11-1 and TRBJ2-5; 7 nucleotides match TRBD1. The germline gives CDR1 SGHAT, CDR2 FQDESV (reference sequence). The V and J ends lost 4 bases and 5 bases, in that order; junction bases with no gene match: 7. The CDR3 sequence is 14 residues long. CDR3 coding DNA: TGTGCCAGCAGCTACTCCGGGACAGCGGAGACCCAGTACTTC. This codes for CASSYSGTAETQYF.

V usage is TRBV15 and J usage is TRBJ2-3, with D maybe TRBD2 (6 bases). V gave up 0 bases and J gave up 1 base, with 14 bases separating them. The length of the CDR3 is 17 residues. Germline loops: CDR1 LNHNV, CDR2 YYDKDF (reference sequence). The DNA of the CDR3 is TGTGCCACCAGCAGAGATCTAAGGGAGGACGGCACAGATACGCAGTATTTT. It yields the protein CATSRDLREDGTDTQYF.

The chain is built from TRBV12-3 or TRBV12-4 and TRBJ1-2; 8 bases agree with TRBD1. This CDR3 has 16 residues. V was pared by 2 bases and J by 0 bases, with 5 bases of the junction left unmatched. The CDR3 region has the DNA TGTGCCAGCAGTTTAACAGGGGGAAGGGCTAACTATGGCTACACCTTC. This translates into CASSLTGGRANYGYTF.

The V call is TRBV20-1, the J call TRBJ2-4; TRBD2 might be the D (6 bases). The DNA end is more similar to TRBJ2-7, so the J call may be wrong. The germline CDR1 and CDR2 sequences are DFQATT and SNEGSKA (reference sequence). The CDR3 extends over 11 amino acids. The CDR3 spells CSAPGTYEQYF. The CDR3 region has the DNA TGCAGTGCCCCCGGGACTTACGAGCAGTACTTC.

The CDR3 spells CSARDPRTQGEQYF. Here the CDR3 DNA reads TGCAGTGCTAGAGATCCTCGCACCCAGGGCGAGCAGTACTTC. The genes are TRBV20-1 and TRBJ2-7, with D possibly being TRBD1 (5 bases). Germline CDR1 DFQATT, CDR2 SNEGSKA (reference sequence). The V end lost 0 bases, the J end lost 6 bases, and 15 bases lay between the germline ends. The CDR3 runs 14 residues.

The table lists this clonotype with a few counts. This chain joins TRBV5-1 and TRBJ2-1; D gene ambiguous. Germline loops: CDR1 SGHRS, CDR2 YFSETQ. Trimming took off 5 bases at V and 8 bases at J, with 5 bases between the two ends. The CDR3 sequence is 10 residues long. The DNA of the CDR3 is TGCGCCAGCAGAGGCGATGAGCAGTTCTTC. It translates to CASRGDEQFF. The entire variable domain, with the rest obtained from reference TRBV5-1 and TRBJ2-1, is as follows: KAGVTQTPRYLIKTRGQQVTLSCSPISGHRSVSWYQQTPGQGLQFLFEYFSETQRNKGNFPGRFSGRQFSNSRSEMNVSTLELGDSALYLCASRGDEQFFGPGTRLTVL.

V usage is TRBV5-1 and J usage is TRBJ2-1, with 9 bases fitting TRBD1. The CDR3 has 17 residues. Trimming cost V 4 bases and J 8 bases; bases outside gene matches: 16. Germline lookup yields CDR1 SGHRS and CDR2 YFSETQ. DNA of the CDR3: TGCGCCAGCAGCGTACTAACCGGGACAGGGATCCTCTATGAGCAGTTCTTC. This encodes CASSVLTGTGILYEQFF. The full variable domain, its missing parts supplied by reference TRBV5-1 and TRBJ2-1, is KAGVTQTPRYLIKTRGQQVTLSCSPISGHRSVSWYQQTPGQGLQFLFEYFSETQRNKGNFPGRFSGRQFSNSRSEMNVSTLELGDSALYLCASSVLTGTGILYEQFFGPGTRLTVL.

This clonotype was seen once. The V and J genes are TRBV29-1 and TRBJ1-1; unclear D gene. The V and J ends lost 7 bases and 4 bases respectively, with 7 bases between them. Germline assignment: CDR1 SQVTM and CDR2 ANQGSEA. CDR3 size: 10 residues. In DNA form, the CDR3 reads TGCAGCGCGCTCGTCACTGAAGCTTTCTTT. This gives the protein CSALVTEAFF.

CDR3 sequence (DNA): TGTGCCAGCAGCTTTTGGGGGCGGGGGGAACAAGAGACCCAGTACTTC. Protein product: CASSFWGRGEQETQYF. V usage is TRBV7-2 and J usage is TRBJ2-5; 8 bases are shared with TRBD2. V shed 3 bases, J shed 2 bases, and the junction held 8 bases outside the gene matches. There are 16 residues in the CDR3. The germline gives CDR1 SGHTA, CDR2 FQGNSA.

The chain carries TRBV20-1 and TRBJ2-7; possible D gene TRBD1, 5 bases. CDR3 length equals 13 residues. Deletions cut 5 bases from V and 2 bases from J, with 13 bases between. Looked up from germline, CDR1 is DFQATT and CDR2 is SNEGSKA (reference sequence). CDR3 sequence reads: CSAPKTATYEQYF. The CDR3 region has the DNA TGCAGTGCTCCCAAGACAGCCACCTACGAGCAGTACTTC.

This chain links TRBV12-3 or TRBV12-4 with TRBJ2-5; D is possibly TRBD2 (6 bases). Trimming took off 6 bases at V and 11 bases at J, with 16 bases between the two ends. This CDR3 is 12 amino acids long. Written as DNA, the CDR3 is TGTGCCAGCAGCTGGGTGCGGGGTGAGCAGTACTTC. Its translation: CASSWVRGEQYF.

The rearrangement joins TRBV20-1 to TRBJ2-7; possibly TRBD2 for D (6 bases). The CDR3 spans 14 residues. Germline V CDR1 and CDR2: DFQATT, SNEGSKA (reference sequence). The ends were cut back, 7 bases at V and 6 bases at J, with 22 bases in the middle. The CDR3, as DNA: TGCAGTGGGGCCCCTTGGGCGGGACCGAGCGAGCAGTACTTC. Protein: CSGAPWAGPSEQYF.

V is TRBV7-2 and J is TRBJ2-2, with 7 bases fitting TRBD1. The length of the CDR3 is 14 residues. In germline, CDR1 is SGHTA, CDR2 FQGNSA. Germline trimming cut 5 bases from V and 6 bases from J; bases unmatched to any gene: 6. This CDR3 reads CASSGRQGAGELFF. Here the CDR3 DNA reads TGTGCCAGCAGCGGTCGTCAGGGGGCCGGGGAGCTGTTTTTT.

The rearrangement uses TRBV6-4 and TRBJ2-2; D remains ambiguous. Germline V gives CDR1 MRHNA, CDR2 SNTAGT. The CDR3 contains 16 residues. Deletions cut 2 bases from V and 1 base from J, with 11 bases between. In nucleotides, the CDR3 is TGTGCCAGCAGTGACCAACCGACGGGGAACACCGGGGAGCTGTTTTTT. Its protein product is CASSDQPTGNTGELFF.

The chain uses TRBV7-2 and TRBJ2-2, with D maybe TRBD1 (5 bases). The germline gives CDR1 SGHTA, CDR2 FQGNSA. The V end was cut by 7 bases, the J end by 6 bases, with 9 bases between. The CDR3 length is 12 residues. Here the CDR3 DNA reads TGTGCCAGCAACATAGGGGCCGGGGAGCTGTTTTTT. This translates into CASNIGAGELFF.

J is TRBJ2-7 and V is TRBV4-1; 9 bases map to TRBD2. CDR3 length: 15 residues. V trimming: 1 base; J trimming: 3 bases; junction bases outside the gene matches: 4. In germline, CDR1 is MGHRA, CDR2 YSYEKL. In nucleotides, the CDR3 is TGCGCCAGCAGCCAAGGACTAGCGGTCTTCTACGAGCAGTACTTC. It is translated as CASSQGLAVFYEQYF.

This clonotype was observed a handful of times. The chain joins TRBV7-3 to TRBJ2-4, with D uncertain. The assigned J gene may be wrong: the sequence end matches TRBJ2-7 better. The CDR3 extends over 13 amino acids. The germline CDR1 and CDR2 sequences are SGHTA and FQGTGA. The chain's CDR3 is CASSFNTGLEQYF. The CDR3 nucleotides read TGTGCCAGCAGTTTCAACACCGGGCTCGAGCAGTACTTC.

This chain connects TRBV7-2 to TRBJ1-5, with TRBD1 matching 8 bases. CDR3 length equals 15 residues. CDR1 and CDR2 (germline): SGHTA, FQGNSA. With V trimmed by 6 bases and J by 3 bases, 7 bases remained unmatched. The CDR3 nucleotides read TGTGCCAGCAGTGCGCAGGGGGCGTCCAATCAGCCCCAGCATTTT. Translated, it gives CASSAQGASNQPQHF.

The J gene is TRBJ2-1, the V gene TRBV29-1; 9 bases are a match to TRBD2. V shed 4 bases, J shed 8 bases, and the junction held 12 bases outside the gene matches. The CDR3 spans 15 residues. Germline CDR1 is SQVTM and CDR2 is ANQGSEA. CDR3 coding DNA: TGCAGCGTTGGTAGCGGGGGCGCGGGGGGAGATGAGCAGTTCTTC. The encoded protein is CSVGSGGAGGDEQFF.

In this sample, this clonotype turned up a few times. This chain uses TRBV5-1 with TRBJ2-3, with no clear D. From germline, CDR1 is SGHRS and CDR2 YFSETQ. V lost 4 bases, J lost 5 bases, and 11 bases lay in between. The CDR3 length is 13 residues. The CDR3 DNA reads TGCGCCAGCAGCCTAGTTTTTTTAGATACGCAGTATTTT. Residues: CASSLVFLDTQYF.

The rearrangement joins TRBV5-1 to TRBJ2-1, with 14 bases fitting TRBD2. Germline CDR1 is SGHRS and CDR2 is YFSETQ. This CDR3 has 16 residues. V lost 4 bases, J lost 10 bases, and 10 bases stayed unmatched. Here the CDR3 reads CASSPGTSGREGEQFF. CDR3 DNA: TGCGCCAGCAGCCCCGGGACTAGCGGGAGAGAAGGGGAGCAGTTCTTC. Based on the CDR3 plus reference TRBV5-1 and TRBJ2-1, the full variable domain is KAGVTQTPRYLIKTRGQQVTLSCSPISGHRSVSWYQQTPGQGLQFLFEYFSETQRNKGNFPGRFSGRQFSNSRSEMNVSTLELGDSALYLCASSPGTSGREGEQFFGPGTRLTVL.

This sequence joins TRBV20-1 and TRBJ2-3; no definite D call. Trimming took off 3 bases at V and 1 base at J, with 8 bases between the two ends. Looked up from germline, CDR1 is DFQATT and CDR2 is SNEGSKA (reference sequence). The CDR3 sequence is 13 residues long. This CDR3 is CSASKLGTDTQYF. CDR3 coding DNA: TGCAGTGCTAGCAAACTTGGCACAGATACGCAGTATTTT.

This clonotype was detected only once. The chain couples TRBV2 to TRBJ2-7; 9 bases are shared with TRBD1. The CDR3 loop spans 12 amino acids. The J segment lost 5 bases and the V segment lost 8 bases, leaving 4 bases of the junction unmatched. The V gene's germline CDR1 is SNHLY and CDR2 FYNNEI. The CDR3 here is CASRDRDHEQYF. The CDR3 bases are TGTGCCAGCCGGGACAGGGACCACGAGCAGTACTTC.

This chain links TRBV7-2 with TRBJ2-1; 8 positions agree with TRBD2. This CDR3 contains 19 residues. Unmatched junction bases numbered 15, after V lost 2 bases and J lost 3 bases. Germline assignment: CDR1 SGHTA and CDR2 FQGNSA. As DNA, the CDR3 is TGTGCCAGCAGCTTAAAGGGGACCGAAGCGGGAGAAGTCTACAATGAGCAGTTCTTC. It encodes CASSLKGTEAGEVYNEQFF.

The genes are TRBV5-1 and TRBJ2-3, with 8 bases that match TRBD2. The CDR3 spans 15 residues. From germline, CDR1 is SGHRS and CDR2 YFSETQ. The V and J ends lost 2 bases and 4 bases, in that order; junction bases with no gene match: 6. CDR3: CASSLGSGSPDTQYF. CDR3 DNA: TGCGCCAGCAGCTTAGGAAGCGGGAGCCCAGATACGCAGTATTTT.